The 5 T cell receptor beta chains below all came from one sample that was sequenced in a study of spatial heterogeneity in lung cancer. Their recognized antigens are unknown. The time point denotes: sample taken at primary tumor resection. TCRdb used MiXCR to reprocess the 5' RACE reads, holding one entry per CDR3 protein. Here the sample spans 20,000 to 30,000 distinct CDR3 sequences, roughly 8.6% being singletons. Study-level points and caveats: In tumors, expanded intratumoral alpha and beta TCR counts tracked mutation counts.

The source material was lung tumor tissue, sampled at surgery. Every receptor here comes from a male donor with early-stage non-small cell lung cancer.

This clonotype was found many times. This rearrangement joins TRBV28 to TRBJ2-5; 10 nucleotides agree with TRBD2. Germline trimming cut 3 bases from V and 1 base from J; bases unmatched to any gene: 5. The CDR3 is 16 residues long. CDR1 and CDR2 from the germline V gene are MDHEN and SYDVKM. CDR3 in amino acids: CASSFGLAVSQETQYF. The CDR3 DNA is TGTGCCAGCAGTTTCGGACTAGCGGTTTCCCAAGAGACCCAGTACTTC.

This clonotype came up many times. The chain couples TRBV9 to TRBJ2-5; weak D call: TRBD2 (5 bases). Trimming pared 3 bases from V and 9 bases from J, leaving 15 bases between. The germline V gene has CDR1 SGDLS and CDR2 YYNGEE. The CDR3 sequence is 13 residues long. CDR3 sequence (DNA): TGTGCCAGCAGCGAGCTCACCAACGGGGCCCAGTACTTC. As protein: CASSELTNGAQYF.

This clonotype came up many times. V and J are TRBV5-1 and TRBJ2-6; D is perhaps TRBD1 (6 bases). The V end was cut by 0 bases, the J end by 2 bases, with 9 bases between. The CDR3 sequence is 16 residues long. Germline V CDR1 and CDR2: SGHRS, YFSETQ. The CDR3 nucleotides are TGCGCCAGCAGCTTGGGGGGGCATGCTGGGGCCAACGTCCTGACTTTC. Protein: CASSLGGHAGANVLTF.

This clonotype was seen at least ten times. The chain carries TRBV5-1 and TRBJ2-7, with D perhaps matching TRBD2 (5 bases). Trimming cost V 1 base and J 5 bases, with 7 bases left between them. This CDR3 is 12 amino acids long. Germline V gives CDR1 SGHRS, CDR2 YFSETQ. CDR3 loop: CASSLFGNEQYF. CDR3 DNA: TGCGCCAGCAGCTTGTTCGGGAACGAGCAGTACTTC. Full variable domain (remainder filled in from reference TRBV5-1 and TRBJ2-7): KAGVTQTPRYLIKTRGQQVTLSCSPISGHRSVSWYQQTPGQGLQFLFEYFSETQRNKGNFPGRFSGRQFSNSRSEMNVSTLELGDSALYLCASSLFGNEQYFGPGTRLTVT.

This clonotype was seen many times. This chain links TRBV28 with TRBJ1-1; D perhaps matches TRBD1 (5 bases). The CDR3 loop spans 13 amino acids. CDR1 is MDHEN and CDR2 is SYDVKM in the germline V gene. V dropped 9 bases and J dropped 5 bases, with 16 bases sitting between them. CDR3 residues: CASGTRVPTEAFF. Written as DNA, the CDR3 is TGTGCCAGTGGGACCAGGGTACCTACTGAAGCTTTCTTT.